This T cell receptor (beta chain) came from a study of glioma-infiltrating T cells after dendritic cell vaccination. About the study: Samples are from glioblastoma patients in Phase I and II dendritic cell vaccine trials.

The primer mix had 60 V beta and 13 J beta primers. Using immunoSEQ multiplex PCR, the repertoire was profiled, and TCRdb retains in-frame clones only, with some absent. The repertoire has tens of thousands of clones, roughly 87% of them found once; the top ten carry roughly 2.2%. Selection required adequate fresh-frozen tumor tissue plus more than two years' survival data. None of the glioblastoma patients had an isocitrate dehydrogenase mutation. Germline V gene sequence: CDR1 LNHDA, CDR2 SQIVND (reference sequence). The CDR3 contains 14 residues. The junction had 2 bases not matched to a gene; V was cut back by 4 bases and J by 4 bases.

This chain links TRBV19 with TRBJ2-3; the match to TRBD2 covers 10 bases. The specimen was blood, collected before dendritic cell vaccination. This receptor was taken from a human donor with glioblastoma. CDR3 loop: CASSNSGGSDTQYF. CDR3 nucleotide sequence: TGTGCCAGTAGTAATAGCGGGGGGTCAGATACGCAGTATTTT.